This TCR beta chain was captured by sequencing in a study of blood T cell repertoires in COVID-19. Background on the study: Italy, Spain and the United States were the sources of the convalescent and acute COVID-19 samples. PBMCs, B-cell-depleted T cells, or T cells provided the cDNA or gDNA that made up the material.

In the original analysis: Quantification of nucleated cells was approximated via reference gene primer amplification. This table comes from immunoSEQ multiplex PCR, and its TCRdb copy is limited to in-frame clones, with some not included. D and trimming were read from the DNA, whereas the V and J calls and clone size are those reported in that table. The data show about 27,000 clones, about 83% seen once. Germline V gene sequence: CDR1 MDHEN, CDR2 SYDVKM. The CDR3 is 13 residues long. The sequence came from a man between 65 and 85 years old with acute or convalescent COVID-19. The gene calls are TRBV28 and TRBJ2-1; 11 nucleotides agree with TRBD2. The sequencing input was peripheral blood. For the CDR3, the DNA is TGTGCTACGCTAGCGGGAGGCTACAATGAGCAGTTCTTC. This sequence encodes CATLAGGYNEQFF.